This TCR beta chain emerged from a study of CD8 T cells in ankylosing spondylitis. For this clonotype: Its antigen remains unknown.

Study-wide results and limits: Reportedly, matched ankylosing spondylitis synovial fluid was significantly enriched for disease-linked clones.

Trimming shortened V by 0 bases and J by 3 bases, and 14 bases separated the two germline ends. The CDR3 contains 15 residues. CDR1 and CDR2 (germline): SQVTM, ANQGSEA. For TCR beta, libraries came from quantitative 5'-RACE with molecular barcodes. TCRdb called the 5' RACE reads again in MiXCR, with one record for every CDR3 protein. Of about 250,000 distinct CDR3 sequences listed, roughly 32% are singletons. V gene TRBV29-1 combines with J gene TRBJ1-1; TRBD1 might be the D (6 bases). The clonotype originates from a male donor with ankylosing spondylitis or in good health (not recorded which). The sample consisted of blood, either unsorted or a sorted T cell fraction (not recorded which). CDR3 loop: CSVEDSQGIDTEAFF. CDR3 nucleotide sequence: TGCAGCGTTGAAGATAGTCAGGGGATCGACACTGAAGCTTTCTTT.